This T cell receptor (beta chain) comes out of a study of T cell repertoires in cytomegalovirus infection. About the research overall: It can be stated that public TCR beta signatures indicated CMV infection as well as a matching HLA type. The study, taken as a whole, reports: CMV carriers with the relevant HLA were identified by cumulative public TCR beta family frequency. There were HLA-C-restricted CMV-specific TCR beta clonotypes dominating the ex vivo response.

This clonotype was picked up a small number of times. Antigen unknown. TCRdb processed the reads anew with MiXCR; each CDR3 protein has one entry. The table records hundreds of thousands of distinct CDR3 sequences, roughly a third of them present only once. Germline CDR1 and CDR2: SGHTA and FQGNSA. Trimming took 9 bases from V and 2 from J; bases not matched to a gene: 10. This CDR3 is 15 amino acids long. The chain is built from TRBV7-2 and TRBJ2-3; 8 positions agree with TRBD1. The starting material was cultured PBMCs, obtained from culture after CMV antigen stimulation. The clonotype comes from a human donor in good health (CMV status not recorded). Some clones in this sample may be carry-over from other donors' samples. CDR3 coding DNA: TGTGCCAGTCAACGGGACAGGTCTTTCACAGATACGCAGTATTTT. Residues: CASQRDRSFTDTQYF.